A selection of T cell receptor beta chains follows, all from one sample in a study of cytomegalovirus exposure and HLA in healthy donors. Libraries were prepared by immunoSEQ multiplex PCR; TCRdb keeps only in-frame clonotypes and omits some of them. The sample holds about 150,000 clones, less than 90% seen once. Sample: PBMCs. The receptors stem from a woman aged 18-29 years in good health and CMV-seronegative. Both conserved end residues are part of each CDR3. Each record gives: V gene, D gene, clone size, J gene, CDR3 protein, CDR3 DNA. D genes are given only for firm matches. The listing skips clone size in some rows; elsewhere it reads once, few, many or a size class.

V: TRBV6-6; D: .; size: .; J: TRBJ1-2; CDR3: CASSLPGQEGYTF; DNA: TGTGCCAGCAGCCTTCCAGGGCAGGAGGGCTACACCTTC
V: TRBV6-1; D: TRBD2; size: .; J: TRBJ2-7; CDR3: CASSDLSGGNSYEQYF; DNA: TGTGCCAGCAGTGATCTGAGCGGGGGGAACTCCTACGAGCAGTACTTC
V: TRBV28; D: .; size: once; J: TRBJ1-4; CDR3: CASSPQGFNEKLLF; DNA: TGTGCCAGCAGTCCCCAGGGCTTCAATGAAAAACTGCTTTTT
V: TRBV19; D: TRBD1; size: .; J: TRBJ1-6; CDR3: CASSMGGRGISPLHF; DNA: TGTGCCAGTAGTATGGGTGGCAGGGGGATTTCACCCCTCCACTTT
V: TRBV6-5; D: .; size: .; J: TRBJ2-5; CDR3: CASSYGRWAETQYF; DNA: TGTGCCAGCAGTTACGGGAGGTGGGCAGAGACCCAGTACTTC
V: TRBV7-9; D: TRBD1; size: .; J: TRBJ2-7; CDR3: CASSLDRGHLSIVYEQYF; DNA: TGTGCCAGCAGCTTAGACAGGGGGCATCTTAGTATCGTTTACGAGCAGTACTTC
V: TRBV7-6; D: .; size: .; J: TRBJ2-3; CDR3: CASSPRRNRAPNTDTQYF; DNA: TGTGCCAGCAGTCCTCGGCGAAACAGGGCCCCTAATACAGATACGCAGTATTTT
V: TRBV2; D: .; size: .; J: TRBJ1-5; CDR3: CASSWEGGHQPQHF; DNA: TGTGCCAGCAGTTGGGAGGGGGGGCATCAGCCCCAGCATTTT
V: TRBV5-4; D: TRBD2; size: .; J: TRBJ2-3; CDR3: CASSFRGGADTQYF; DNA: TGTGCCAGCAGCTTTCGTGGGGGGGCAGATACGCAGTATTTT
V: TRBV19; D: TRBD2; size: .; J: TRBJ2-3; CDR3: CASSDLAGGPNTQYF; DNA: TGTGCCAGCTCAGACCTAGCGGGGGGGCCGAATACGCAGTATTTT
V: TRBV21-1; D: .; size: .; J: TRBJ1-1; CDR3: CASSKKSGRGSPNTEAFF; DNA: TGTGCCAGCAGCAAAAAGAGCGGCAGGGGGAGCCCGAACACTGAAGCTTTCTTT
V: TRBV28; D: TRBD2; size: .; J: TRBJ2-3; CDR3: CASRLAGVDTQYF; DNA: TGTGCCAGCAGATTAGCGGGGGTGGATACGCAGTATTTT
V: TRBV28; D: .; size: .; J: TRBJ1-2; CDR3: CASTTGSYGYTF; DNA: TGTGCCAGCACCACCGGGAGCTATGGCTACACCTTC
V: TRBV6-5; D: .; size: .; J: TRBJ1-1; CDR3: CASSYRFEAFF; DNA: TGTGCCAGCAGTTATCGGTTTGAAGCTTTCTTT
V: TRBV27; D: TRBD1; size: .; J: TRBJ1-4; CDR3: CASSSRDRAPVPENLFF; DNA: TGTGCCAGCAGTTCCCGGGACAGGGCTCCCGTACCCGAAAACCTGTTTTTT
V: TRBV19; D: .; size: .; J: TRBJ1-5; CDR3: CASSSMPGPTQGPQHF; DNA: TGTGCCAGTAGTTCCATGCCAGGGCCCACCCAGGGGCCCCAGCATTTT
V: TRBV6-1; D: .; size: once; J: TRBJ1-1; CDR3: CASSERSSRKKEAFF; DNA: TGTGCCAGCAGTGAAAGAAGTTCGAGGAAGAAGGAAGCTTTCTTT
V: TRBV7-9; D: .; size: few; J: TRBJ1-1; CDR3: CASSRATEAFF; DNA: TGTGCCAGCAGCCGCGCCACTGAAGCTTTCTTT
V: TRBV30; D: .; size: .; J: TRBJ2-1; CDR3: CAWLPARYYNEQFF; DNA: TGTGCCTGGCTCCCCGCCAGGTACTACAATGAGCAGTTCTTC
V: TRBV6-6; D: .; size: .; J: TRBJ2-1; CDR3: CASRTGFLYNEQFF; DNA: TGTGCCAGCAGAACAGGGTTTCTCTACAATGAGCAGTTCTTC
V: TRBV5-4; D: TRBD1; size: .; J: TRBJ1-4; CDR3: CASSLGPGGGEKLFF; DNA: TGTGCCAGCAGCTTGGGGCCAGGGGGAGGAGAAAAACTGTTTTTT
V: TRBV15; D: TRBD1; size: once; J: TRBJ1-1; CDR3: CATSRGRGMNTEAFF; DNA: TGTGCCACCAGCAGAGGCAGGGGGATGAACACTGAAGCTTTCTTT
V: TRBV28; D: .; size: .; J: TRBJ1-1; CDR3: CASSLAAAQNAEAFF; DNA: TGTGCCAGCAGTTTGGCGGCAGCCCAAAACGCTGAAGCTTTCTTT
V: TRBV2; D: TRBD1; size: .; J: TRBJ2-1; CDR3: CDSRDRNNEQFF; DNA: TGTGACAGCAGGGACAGAAACAATGAGCAGTTCTTC
V: TRBV6-5; D: .; size: .; J: TRBJ1-5; CDR3: CASSDSYSNQPQHF; DNA: TGTGCCAGCAGCGACAGTTATAGCAATCAGCCCCAGCATTTT
V: TRBV30; D: .; size: .; J: TRBJ1-1; CDR3: CAWSVQAGTEAFF; DNA: TGTGCCTGGAGTGTACAAGCCGGGACTGAAGCTTTCTTT
V: TRBV28; D: TRBD2; size: .; J: TRBJ2-7; CDR3: CASSPLAGEGHYEQYF; DNA: TGTGCCAGCAGTCCCTTAGCGGGAGAAGGGCACTACGAGCAGTACTTC
V: TRBV28; D: .; size: .; J: TRBJ2-1; CDR3: CASSPNYNEQFF; DNA: TGTGCCAGCAGCCCTAACTACAATGAGCAGTTCTTC
V: TRBV19; D: TRBD2; size: .; J: TRBJ2-5; CDR3: CASSIWPSGGAKTQYF; DNA: TGTGCCAGTAGTATATGGCCTAGCGGGGGGGCAAAGACCCAGTACTTC
V: TRBV30; D: .; size: .; J: TRBJ1-3; CDR3: CAAGEASGNTIYF; DNA: TGTGCCGCGGGGGAGGCCTCTGGAAACACCATATATTTT
V: TRBV7-9; D: TRBD1; size: .; J: TRBJ2-6; CDR3: CASSDTGVPGANVLTF; DNA: TGTGCCAGCAGCGATACAGGGGTTCCTGGGGCCAACGTCCTGACTTTC
V: TRBV7-9; D: TRBD2; size: .; J: TRBJ2-7; CDR3: CSSSPGLAITYEQYF; DNA: TGTTCCAGCAGCCCAGGACTAGCGATTACCTACGAGCAGTACTTC
V: TRBV9; D: TRBD2; size: .; J: TRBJ2-7; CDR3: CASSQGEGIEQYF; DNA: TGTGCCAGCAGCCAAGGGGAGGGCATCGAGCAGTACTTC
V: TRBV30; D: .; size: .; J: TRBJ1-5; CDR3: CAWSGGSQPQHF; DNA: TGTGCCTGGAGTGGAGGTTCTCAGCCCCAGCATTTT
V: TRBV5-1; D: .; size: .; J: TRBJ1-6; CDR3: CASSSKPGLLNSPLHF; DNA: TGCGCCAGCAGCTCCAAACCGGGACTCTTGAATTCACCCCTCCACTTT
V: TRBV28; D: .; size: .; J: TRBJ1-1; CDR3: CASSFYLIPEAFF; DNA: TGTGCCAGCAGTTTCTATCTGATACCTGAAGCTTTCTTT
V: TRBV11-2; D: .; size: .; J: TRBJ2-5; CDR3: CASSLITETQYF; DNA: TGTGCCAGCAGCCTAATTACGGAGACCCAGTACTTC
V: TRBV27; D: .; size: .; J: TRBJ2-1; CDR3: CASRTLSYNEQFF; DNA: TGTGCCAGCAGAACGCTATCCTACAATGAGCAGTTCTTC
V: TRBV5-1; D: .; size: .; J: TRBJ2-1; CDR3: CASSLFGSGNEQFF; DNA: TGCGCCAGCAGCTTGTTTGGGAGTGGCAATGAGCAGTTCTTC
V: TRBV4-1; D: TRBD2; size: .; J: TRBJ2-3; CDR3: CASSRRGDTQYF; DNA: TGCGCCAGCAGCCGGCGGGGGGATACGCAGTATTTT
V: TRBV5-1; D: .; size: once; J: TRBJ2-5; CDR3: CASSLTPWQETQYF; DNA: TGCGCCAGCAGCTTGACACCTTGGCAAGAGACCCAGTACTTC
V: TRBV5-1; D: TRBD2; size: .; J: TRBJ2-3; CDR3: CASLYGLAGLPAGTDTQYF; DNA: TGCGCCAGCCTTTACGGGCTAGCGGGGCTCCCCGCTGGCACAGATACGCAGTATTTT
V: TRBV27; D: TRBD1; size: few; J: TRBJ1-2; CDR3: CASSRTGVREDYGYTF; DNA: TGTGCCAGCAGTAGGACAGGTGTCAGAGAAGACTATGGCTACACCTTC
V: TRBV11-3; D: .; size: .; J: TRBJ2-2; CDR3: CASSLVGGTGELFF; DNA: TGTGCCAGCAGCTTAGTCGGGGGCACCGGGGAGCTGTTTTTT
V: TRBV30; D: .; size: .; J: TRBJ2-6; CDR3: CAWRAGQSGANVLTF; DNA: TGTGCCTGGAGGGCGGGACAGTCTGGGGCCAACGTCCTGACTTTC
V: TRBV6-6; D: TRBD2; size: .; J: TRBJ2-7; CDR3: CASSSGLAGVGEQYF; DNA: TGTGCCAGCAGCTCCGGACTAGCGGGAGTAGGGGAGCAGTACTTC
V: TRBV30; D: TRBD1; size: .; J: TRBJ1-2; CDR3: CAWSGQASANYGYTF; DNA: TGTGCCTGGAGCGGACAGGCCTCAGCTAACTATGGCTACACCTTC
V: TRBV28; D: .; size: .; J: TRBJ1-4; CDR3: CASSLDYPGGRREKLFF; DNA: TGTGCCAGCAGTTTGGACTACCCTGGAGGCAGACGGGAAAAACTGTTTTTT
V: TRBV4-1; D: .; size: .; J: TRBJ2-5; CDR3: CASSLTRQETQYF; DNA: TGCGCCAGCAGTCTCACTAGGCAAGAGACCCAGTACTTC
V: TRBV30; D: TRBD1; size: .; J: TRBJ2-7; CDR3: CAWSVKGATYEQYF; DNA: TGTGCCTGGAGTGTTAAGGGGGCTACCTACGAGCAGTACTTC
V: TRBV10-3; D: TRBD2; size: .; J: TRBJ2-5; CDR3: CAISESKVAGEETQYF; DNA: TGTGCCATCAGTGAGTCAAAGGTAGCGGGGGAGGAGACCCAGTACTTC
V: TRBV4-1; D: .; size: .; J: TRBJ2-3; CDR3: CASSHQPVGEAQYF; DNA: TGCGCCAGCAGCCACCAGCCTGTGGGGGAGGCGCAGTATTTT
V: TRBV5-6; D: TRBD1; size: .; J: TRBJ2-7; CDR3: CASSFRQGRRYEQYF; DNA: TGTGCCAGCAGCTTCAGACAGGGGAGGAGGTACGAGCAGTACTTC
V: TRBV4-1; D: .; size: .; J: TRBJ2-7; CDR3: CASSQDWTVYEQYF; DNA: TGCGCCAGCAGCCAAGATTGGACAGTTTACGAGCAGTACTTC
V: TRBV5-1; D: .; size: .; J: TRBJ2-6; CDR3: CASTGSSGANVLTF; DNA: TGCGCCAGTACGGGGAGCTCTGGGGCCAACGTCCTGACTTTC
V: TRBV19; D: TRBD2; size: .; J: TRBJ2-1; CDR3: CALGPGGPHEQFF; DNA: TGTGCCCTAGGTCCGGGGGGGCCTCATGAGCAGTTCTTC
V: TRBV27; D: TRBD2; size: .; J: TRBJ2-1; CDR3: CASSILGGSSYNEQFF; DNA: TGTGCCAGCAGCATCTTGGGGGGGAGCTCCTACAATGAGCAGTTCTTC
V: TRBV2; D: .; size: .; J: TRBJ2-7; CDR3: CASSGSSYAHEQYF; DNA: TGTGCCAGCAGTGGAAGTAGCTACGCTCACGAGCAGTACTTC
V: TRBV28; D: TRBD1; size: .; J: TRBJ1-3; CDR3: CASSSGQGRNTIYF; DNA: TGTGCCAGCAGTTCTGGACAGGGGAGGAACACCATATATTTT